The 13 T cell receptor beta chains below come from one sample, sequenced in a study of regulatory T cells in long-lasting Graves disease. With iRepertoire HTBI primers and Arm-PCR of CDR3 regions, TCR beta libraries were built. TCRdb recomputed calls from the multiplex PCR reads with MiXCR, one row per CDR3 protein. Found here are 440,000 or so distinct CDR3 sequences, under 15% of them singletons; the top ten hold over 15%. Time point in this sample: newly diagnosed GD, antithyroid drugs for less than 3 months. TCR sequences were obtained from RNA taken from PBMCs. This sample was shared with a second study, whose subject was T cells in Graves' hyperthyroidism and ophthalmopathy.

The material was peripheral blood mononuclear cells (PBMCs), obtained at new diagnosis, from a patient treated with antithyroid drugs. The source is a woman under 40 with Graves disease.

This clonotype appeared many times. CDR3 residues: CASSFRAIGANVLTF. In nucleotides, the CDR3 is TGTGCCAGCAGCTTTCGGGCAATAGGGGCCAACGTCCTGACTTTC. The chain couples TRBV11-2 to TRBJ2-6, with D hard to call. V was trimmed by 3 bases and J by 4 bases, leaving 10 bases between them. This CDR3 spans 15 amino acids. Germline-derived CDR1 and CDR2 are SGHAT and FQNNGV.

This clonotype was recorded many times. The CDR3 protein is CAWSAVLRPGTGKYF. DNA of the CDR3: TGTGCCTGGAGTGCGGTGCTCCGCCCCGGGACAGGGAAGTACTTC. The chain links TRBV30 to TRBJ2-7; 9 bases agree with TRBD1. This CDR3 has 15 residues. Germline trimming cut 1 base from V and 11 bases from J; bases unmatched to any gene: 15. Germline assignment: CDR1 GTSNPN and CDR2 SVGIG (reference sequence). Full variable domain (outside the CDR3, taken from reference TRBV30 and TRBJ2-7): SQTIHQWPATLVQPVGSPLSLECTVEGTSNPNLYWYRQAAGRGLQLLFYSVGIGQISSEVPQNLSASRPQDRQFILSSKKLLLSDSGFYLCAWSAVLRPGTGKYFGPGTRLTVT.

The chain joins TRBV7-2 to TRBJ1-6; possible D gene TRBD1, 6 bases. With 5 bases removed from V and 11 bases from J, the gap between germline ends came to 13 bases. Germline CDR1 reads SGHTA; CDR2 reads FQGNSA. The CDR3 is 13 amino acids. CDR3 sequence reads: CASSGTGYPPLHF. In nucleotides, the CDR3 is TGTGCCAGCAGCGGAACAGGGTATCCACCCCTCCACTTT.

The CDR3, as DNA: TGTGCCAGTAGTATAGATCTCAGCGGGAGAGTCAATGAGCAGTTCTTC. Translating it yields CASSIDLSGRVNEQFF. The chain is built from TRBV19 and TRBJ2-1; 8 positions match TRBD2. V dropped 0 bases and J dropped 6; count of bases not matched to a gene: 7. Germline V gives CDR1 LNHDA, CDR2 SQIVND (reference sequence). The CDR3 loop spans 16 amino acids.

In its sample, this clonotype was seen many times. The chain links TRBV29-1 to TRBJ2-1; 15 bases are shared with TRBD2. Germline V lookup: CDR1 SQVTM, CDR2 ANQGSEA. Trimming removed 4 bases from V and 0 bases from J; junction bases left unmatched: 7. This CDR3 spans 18 amino acids. The CDR3 DNA reads as TGCAGCGTTGCGGGACTAGCGGGAGGTAGAAGCTCCTACAATGAGCAGTTCTTC. This translates into CSVAGLAGGRSSYNEQFF.

This clonotype was counted a few times. The chain couples TRBV20-1 to TRBJ2-1; D call uncertain. CDR3 length equals 16 residues. Germline V gene data show CDR1 as DFQATT and CDR2 as SNEGSKA (reference sequence). With 3 bases removed from V and 0 bases from J, the gap between germline ends came to 15 bases. CDR3: CSASPLSRSSYNEQFF. The CDR3 DNA is TGCAGTGCTAGCCCGTTGTCCCGTAGCTCCTACAATGAGCAGTTCTTC.

This clonotype was found many times. The V and J genes are TRBV18 and TRBJ2-7; TRBD2 aligns across 12 bases. This CDR3 is 14 amino acids long. From germline, CDR1 is KGHSH and CDR2 LQKENI. Trimming cost V 6 bases and J 5 bases; bases outside gene matches: 5. As DNA, the CDR3 is TGTGCCAGCTCCCCGACTAGCGGGAGTCACGAGCAGTACTTC. Amino acids: CASSPTSGSHEQYF.

This clonotype showed up just a few times. Given a much more abundant clone one base away, this may be a read error. The chain carries TRBV12-3 or TRBV12-4 and TRBJ1-5; no clear D gene. This CDR3 is 16 amino acids long. V dropped 0 bases and J dropped 9 bases, with 18 bases sitting between them. CDR3 loop: CASSLAGSPEARPQHF. Written as DNA, the CDR3 is TGTGCCAGCAGTTTAGCCGGCAGCCCGGAGGCACGGCCCCAGCATTTT.

This clonotype showed up just a few times. This chain connects TRBV29-1 to TRBJ1-2, with D maybe TRBD1 (5 bases). This CDR3 region has 12 residues. Germline lookup yields CDR1 SQVTM and CDR2 ANQGSEA. Trimming took off 7 bases at V and 8 bases at J, with 17 bases between the two ends. CDR3 DNA sequence: TGCAGCGGGGGGTTGGCCGCTAAAGGCTACACCTTC. Protein sequence: CSGGLAAKGYTF.

This chain connects TRBV9 to TRBJ2-7; 8 positions match TRBD1. This CDR3 region has 15 residues. Losses at the gene ends were 3 bases for V and 4 bases for J; bases not matched to a gene: 9. Per germline, CDR1 SGDLS and CDR2 YYNGEE. The CDR3: CASSGTGTGGYEQYF. The CDR3 DNA follows: TGTGCCAGCAGCGGCACCGGGACAGGTGGATACGAGCAGTACTTC.

This sequence joins TRBV4-1 and TRBJ2-1; perhaps TRBD2 as D (6 bases). The germline gives CDR1 MGHRA, CDR2 YSYEKL. The CDR3 covers 16 residues. Trimming took off 0 bases at V and 5 bases at J, with 14 bases between the two ends. Written as DNA, the CDR3 is TGCGCCAGCAGCCAAGATTCCTCTGCTAGCGACAATGAGCAGTTCTTC. It encodes CASSQDSSASDNEQFF.

J is TRBJ2-4 and V is TRBV19, with 7 bases that match TRBD1. The length of the CDR3 is 15 residues. Germline V gene sequence: CDR1 LNHDA, CDR2 SQIVND (reference sequence). Unmatched junction bases numbered 9, after V lost 3 bases and J lost 7 bases. The CDR3 sequence: CASSMSTGAENIQYF. DNA of the CDR3: TGTGCCAGTAGTATGTCCACAGGGGCTGAGAACATTCAGTACTTC.

There are many counts of this clonotype. The chain joins TRBV14 to TRBJ2-7; 14 nucleotides align to TRBD2. The ends lost 2 bases at V and 3 bases at J; junction bases unmatched: 6. CDR3 length: 17 residues. CDR1 SGHDN and CDR2 FVKESK come from the germline V gene. DNA for the CDR3: TGTGCCAGCAGCCAAACGGGACTAGCGGGAGACAACTACGAGCAGTACTTC. This translates into CASSQTGLAGDNYEQYF.